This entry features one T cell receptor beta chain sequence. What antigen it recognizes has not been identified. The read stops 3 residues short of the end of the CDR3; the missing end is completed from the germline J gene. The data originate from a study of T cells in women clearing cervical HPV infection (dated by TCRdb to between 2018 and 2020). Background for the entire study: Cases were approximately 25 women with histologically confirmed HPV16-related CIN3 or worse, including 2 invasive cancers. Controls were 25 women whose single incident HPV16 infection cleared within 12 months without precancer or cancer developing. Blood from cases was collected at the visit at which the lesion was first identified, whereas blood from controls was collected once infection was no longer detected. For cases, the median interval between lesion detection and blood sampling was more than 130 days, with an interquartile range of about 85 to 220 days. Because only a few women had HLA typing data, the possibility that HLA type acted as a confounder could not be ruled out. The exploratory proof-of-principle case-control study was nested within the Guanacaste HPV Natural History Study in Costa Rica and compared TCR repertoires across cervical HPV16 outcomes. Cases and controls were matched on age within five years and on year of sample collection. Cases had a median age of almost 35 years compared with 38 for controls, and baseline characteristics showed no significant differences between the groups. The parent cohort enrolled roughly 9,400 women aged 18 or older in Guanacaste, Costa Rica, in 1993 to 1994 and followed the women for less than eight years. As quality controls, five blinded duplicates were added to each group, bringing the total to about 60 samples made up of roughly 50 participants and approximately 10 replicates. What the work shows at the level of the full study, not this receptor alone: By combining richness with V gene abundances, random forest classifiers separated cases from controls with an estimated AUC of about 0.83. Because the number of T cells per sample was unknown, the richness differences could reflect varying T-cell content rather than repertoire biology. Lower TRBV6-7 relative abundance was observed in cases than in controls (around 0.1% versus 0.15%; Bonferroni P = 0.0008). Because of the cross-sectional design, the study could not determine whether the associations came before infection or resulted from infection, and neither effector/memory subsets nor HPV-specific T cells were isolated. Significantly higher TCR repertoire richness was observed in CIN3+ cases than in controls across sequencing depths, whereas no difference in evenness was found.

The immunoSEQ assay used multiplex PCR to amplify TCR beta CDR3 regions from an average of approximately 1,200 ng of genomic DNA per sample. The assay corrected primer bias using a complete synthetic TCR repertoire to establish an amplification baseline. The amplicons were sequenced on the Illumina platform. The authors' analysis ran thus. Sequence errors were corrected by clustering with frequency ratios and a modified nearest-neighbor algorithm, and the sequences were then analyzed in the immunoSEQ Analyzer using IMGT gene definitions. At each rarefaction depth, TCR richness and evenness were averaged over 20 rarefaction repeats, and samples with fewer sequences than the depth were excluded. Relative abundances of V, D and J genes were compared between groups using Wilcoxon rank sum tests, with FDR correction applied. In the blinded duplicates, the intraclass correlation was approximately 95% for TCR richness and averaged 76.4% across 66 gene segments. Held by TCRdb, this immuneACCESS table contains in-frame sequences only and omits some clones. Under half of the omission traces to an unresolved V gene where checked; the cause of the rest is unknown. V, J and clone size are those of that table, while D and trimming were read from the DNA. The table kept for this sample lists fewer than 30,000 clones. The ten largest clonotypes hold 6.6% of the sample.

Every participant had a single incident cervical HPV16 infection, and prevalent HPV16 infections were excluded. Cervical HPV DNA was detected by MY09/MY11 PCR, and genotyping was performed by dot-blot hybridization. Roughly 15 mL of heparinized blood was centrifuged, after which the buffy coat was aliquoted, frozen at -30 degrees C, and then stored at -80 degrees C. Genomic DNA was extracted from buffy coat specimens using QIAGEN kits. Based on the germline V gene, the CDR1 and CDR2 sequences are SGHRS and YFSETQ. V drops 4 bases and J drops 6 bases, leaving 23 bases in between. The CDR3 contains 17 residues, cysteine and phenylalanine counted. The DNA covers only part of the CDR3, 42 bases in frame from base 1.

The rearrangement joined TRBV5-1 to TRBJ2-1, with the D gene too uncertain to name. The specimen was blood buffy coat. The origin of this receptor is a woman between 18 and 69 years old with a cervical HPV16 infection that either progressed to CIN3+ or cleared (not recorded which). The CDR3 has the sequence CASSPGYGGVAVNEQFF. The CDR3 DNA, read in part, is TGCGCCAGCAGCCCCGGGTATGGTGGAGTAGCAGTCAATGAG. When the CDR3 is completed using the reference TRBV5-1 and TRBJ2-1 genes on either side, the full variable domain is KAGVTQTPRYLIKTRGQQVTLSCSPISGHRSVSWYQQTPGQGLQFLFEYFSETQRNKGNFPGRFSGRQFSNSRSEMNVSTLELGDSALYLCASSPGYGGVAVNEQFFGPGTRLTVL.